This T cell receptor (beta chain) was identified during a study of Ad26.COV2.S vaccination and SARS-CoV-2 variants. This clone has just a few counts. TCRdb keeps only in-frame clones here, not all; method: immunoSEQ multiplex PCR. Found here are 300,000 to 450,000 clones, roughly nine tenths of them singletons; the top ten hold roughly 3.9%. Here the sequenced sample was peripheral blood, taken after recovery from COVID-19. The sequence was collected from a human donor who had recovered from COVID-19.

CDR3 loop: CASRLGISYGYTF. CDR3 sequence (DNA): TGTGCCAGCAGGTTAGGCATCTCGTATGGCTACACCTTC. The V and J genes are TRBV2 and TRBJ1-2; no definite D call. Trimming removed 6 bases at V and 5 bases at J, with 13 bases between. Germline V gene data show CDR1 as SNHLY and CDR2 as FYNNEI. The CDR3 runs to 13 residues.